The clone carrying this T cell receptor (beta chain) was counted a few times. The target antigen is unknown. This CDR3 contains 20 residues. Unmatched junction bases numbered 15, after V lost 4 bases and J lost 2 bases. CDR1 is LNHDA, CDR2 SQIVND, per germline (reference sequence). This specimen belongs to a study of regulatory T cells in long-lasting Graves disease. Arm-PCR of CDR3 regions and iRepertoire HTBI primers were the basis on which TCR beta libraries were built. TCRdb itself ran the multiplex PCR reads through MiXCR, one entry per CDR3 protein. The profile shows 350,000 to 550,000 distinct CDR3 sequences, 15% of them singletons. Study observations and caveats: Persistent disease favored TRBV28, TRBJ1-2 and TRBJ2-5.

Time point of the sample: newly diagnosed GD, antithyroid drugs for less than 3 months. Following extraction of RNA from PBMCs, that RNA was used to make the TCR library. The same sample was also studied in work on T cells in Graves' hyperthyroidism and ophthalmopathy. That report adds: Carried out on the TCR CDR3, a first-round RT-PCR used the HTBI primer set. Ophthalmopathy was predicted by the model a median of about six months ahead of onset.

The sequencing used peripheral blood mononuclear cells (PBMCs), collected at new diagnosis, from a patient treated with antithyroid drugs. V is TRBV19 and J is TRBJ2-2, with TRBD2 matching 11 bases. The origin of this receptor is a woman aged 30 to 39 with Graves disease. The CDR3 reads CASSTKAGTSGFENTGELFF. In DNA form, the CDR3 reads TGTGCCAGTAGTACGAAGGCCGGGACTAGCGGTTTCGAAAACACCGGGGAGCTGTTTTTT.